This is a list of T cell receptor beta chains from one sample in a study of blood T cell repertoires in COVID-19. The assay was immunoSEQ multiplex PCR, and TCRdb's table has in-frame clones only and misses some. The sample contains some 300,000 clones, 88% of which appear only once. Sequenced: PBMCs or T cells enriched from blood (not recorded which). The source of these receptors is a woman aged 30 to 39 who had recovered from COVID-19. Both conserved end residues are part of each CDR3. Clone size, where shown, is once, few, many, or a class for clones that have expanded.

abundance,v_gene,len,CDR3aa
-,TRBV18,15,CASSPGGYMNTEAFF
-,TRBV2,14,CASRRGQKNTEAFF
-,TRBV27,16,CASSFSSGRSTDTQYF
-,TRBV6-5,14,CASSSGFFVTEAFF
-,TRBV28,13,CASSRQGFEGYTF
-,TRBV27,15,CASSLSGTRSHEQFF
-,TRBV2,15,CASRPGGFRSYGYTF
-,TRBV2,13,CASIETGTGGYTF
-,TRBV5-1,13,CASSGTGSTEAFF
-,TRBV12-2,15,CASRPSGTGRNEQYF
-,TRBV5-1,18,CASSLVGWREEGVHEQYF
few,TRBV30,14,CAWSGDRQTHGYTF
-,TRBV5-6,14,CASSLSFNNSPLHF
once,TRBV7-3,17,CASSPLRSEGGAGGYTF
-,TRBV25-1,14,CASSEWGQGEKLFF
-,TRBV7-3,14,CASSPGPAGETQYF
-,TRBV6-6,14,CASSYSVDRWEQYF
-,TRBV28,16,CASSLGGTGVSYEQYF
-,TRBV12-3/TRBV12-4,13,CASRPSGGDTIYF
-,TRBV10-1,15,CASSVMTGVNTEAFF
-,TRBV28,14,CASRRTGGNYGYTF
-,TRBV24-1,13,CATRALDRGRAFF
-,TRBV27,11,CASIGYNEQFF